The 20 T cell receptor beta chains presented below share a single source sample, sequenced in a study of blood T cell repertoires in COVID-19. The data were produced by immunoSEQ multiplex PCR, yet TCRdb's version contains in-frame clones alone and is incomplete. The data contain nearly 60,000 clones, 90% of them singletons. The sample comprised peripheral blood. The receptors come from a man between 60 and 75 years old with active COVID-19.

This clone showed up just once. This chain links TRBV10-3 with TRBJ2-3; the match to TRBD2 covers 9 bases. Germline-derived CDR1 and CDR2 are ENHRY and SYGVKD. This CDR3 is 14 amino acids long. Trimming took 6 bases from V and 1 from J; bases not matched to a gene: 2. CDR3 in amino acids: CAISLAGGTDTQYF. The CDR3 DNA reads as TGTGCCATCAGCTTAGCGGGAGGCACAGATACGCAGTATTTT.

The V and J genes are TRBV9 and TRBJ2-3, with a possible D match to TRBD1 (6 bases). The germline V gene encodes CDR1 SGDLS and CDR2 YYNGEE. The ends were cut back, 9 bases at V and 4 bases at J, with 15 bases in the middle. The CDR3 sequence is 13 residues long. The CDR3 protein is CANTPDSPDTQYF. The DNA for the CDR3 is TGTGCCAACACCCCGGACAGCCCAGATACGCAGTATTTT.

The chain is built from TRBV16 and TRBJ2-3; D is unclear. The V and J ends lost 1 base and 0 bases respectively, with 8 bases between them. This CDR3 region has 15 residues. The germline gives CDR1 KGHSY, CDR2 FQNENV. CDR3 sequence (DNA): TGTGCCAGCAGCCAATTTCGCGCTAGCACAGATACGCAGTATTTT. Its translation: CASSQFRASTDTQYF.

The chain joins TRBV2 to TRBJ1-3; the D gene is possibly TRBD1 (5 bases). CDR1 SNHLY and CDR2 FYNNEI come from the germline V gene. Trimming shortened V by 2 bases and J by 4 bases, and 12 bases separated the two germline ends. The CDR3 covers 15 residues. CDR3 in amino acids: CASSESHQGGNTIYF. The CDR3 nucleotides are TGTGCCAGCAGTGAAAGTCACCAGGGAGGAAACACCATATATTTT.

The chain employs TRBV18 and TRBJ1-4; the D gene is possibly TRBD1 (6 bases). Germline assignment: CDR1 KGHSH and CDR2 LQKENI. Trimming stripped 0 bases from V and 8 bases from J, with 13 bases between. There are 15 residues in the CDR3. The CDR3 reads CASSPPSLGGEKLFF. The CDR3 coding sequence is TGTGCCAGCTCACCACCATCCTTAGGGGGAGAAAAACTGTTTTTT.

The chain carries TRBV27 and TRBJ2-1; 10 nucleotides align to TRBD2. The CDR3 covers 15 residues. The germline gives CDR1 MNHEY, CDR2 SMNVEV (reference sequence). Germline trimming cut 4 bases from V and 4 bases from J; bases unmatched to any gene: 4. DNA of the CDR3: TGTGCCAGCAGTTCTGGGACTAGCGCATACAATGAGCAGTTCTTC. Amino acid sequence: CASSSGTSAYNEQFF.

The rearrangement uses TRBV2 and TRBJ2-2, with D maybe TRBD1 (6 bases). The length of the CDR3 is 15 residues. Looked up from germline, CDR1 is SNHLY and CDR2 is FYNNEI. Trimming removed 4 bases at V and 1 base at J, with 10 bases between. This CDR3 reads CASSVGGQNTGELFF. The CDR3 DNA follows: TGTGCCAGCAGTGTAGGGGGTCAGAACACCGGGGAGCTGTTTTTT.

The V and J genes are TRBV24-1 and TRBJ2-2; D uncertain. The V gene lost 9 bases and the J gene lost 5 bases, with 12 bases spanning the gap. The CDR3 runs to 13 residues. Looked up from germline, CDR1 is KGHDR and CDR2 is SFDVKD. DNA for the CDR3: TGTGCCACCTCGGGTACGTTAACCGGGGAGCTGTTTTTT. This codes for CATSGTLTGELFF.

The J gene is TRBJ1-6, the V gene TRBV2; no definite D call. Germline V gene sequence: CDR1 SNHLY, CDR2 FYNNEI. Between the trimmed V and J ends, which lost 2 bases and 10 bases, there was a span of 9 bases. The CDR3 is 13 amino acids. CDR3 sequence (DNA): TGTGCCAGCAGTGAATATCTGGAGTCACCCCTCCACTTT. Its translation is CASSEYLESPLHF. The variable domain in full, completed from reference TRBV2 and TRBJ1-6, reads EPEVTQTPSHQVTQMGQEVILRCVPISNHLYFYWYRQILGQKVEFLVSFYNNEISEKSEIFDDQFSVERPDGSNFTLKIRSTKLEDSAMYFCASSEYLESPLHFGNGTRLTVT.

This rearrangement joins TRBV7-9 to TRBJ2-7; possible D gene TRBD1, 5 bases. Germline V gives CDR1 SEHNR, CDR2 FQNEAQ (reference sequence). The germline V and J ends were trimmed by 5 bases and 9 bases, with 14 bases remaining between them. This CDR3 comprises 12 residues. The CDR3 sequence: CASSQAGSAQYF. In DNA form, the CDR3 reads TGTGCCAGCAGCCAGGCAGGGTCGGCGCAGTACTTC.

The CDR3 sequence: CASSPLRTGYGYTF. CDR3 sequence (DNA): TGTGCCAGCAGCCCTCTCCGGACAGGCTATGGCTACACCTTC. V usage is TRBV7-9 and J usage is TRBJ1-2, with 7 bases lining up with TRBD1. The CDR3 runs to 14 residues. Germline CDR1 and CDR2: SEHNR and FQNEAQ (reference sequence). The V gene end was trimmed by 5 bases and the J gene end by 4 bases; junction bases not matched to a gene: 7.

The chain has TRBV11-2 and TRBJ1-1; the D gene is possibly TRBD1 (5 bases). CDR3 length equals 14 residues. Per germline, CDR1 SGHAT and CDR2 FQNNGV. Trimming took off 3 bases at V and 5 bases at J, with 13 bases between the two ends. The DNA of the CDR3 is TGTGCCAGCAGCTTCGGAAGGCGGGGGACTGAAGCTTTCTTT. This encodes CASSFGRRGTEAFF.

This rearrangement joins TRBV30 to TRBJ1-5; D not resolved. This CDR3 region has 17 residues. Germline V gene sequence: CDR1 GTSNPN, CDR2 SVGIG (reference sequence). Trimming removed 0 bases at V and 0 bases at J, with 15 bases between. The CDR3 nucleotides are TGTGCCTGGAGTGTTCCCGGGATCGAGGATAGCAATCAGCCCCAGCATTTT. Translation: CAWSVPGIEDSNQPQHF.

The V gene is TRBV5-1, the J gene TRBJ2-2; 12 bases map to TRBD2. V was clipped by 2 bases and J by 7 bases; unmatched bases: 6. The CDR3 length is 16 residues. Germline CDR1 is SGHRS and CDR2 is YFSETQ. The CDR3 DNA reads TGCGCCAGCAGCTTATCTACTAGCGGGAGGATCGGGGAGCTGTTTTTT. Translating gives CASSLSTSGRIGELFF.

The chain recombines TRBV3-1 (or the pseudogene TRBV3-2) with TRBJ2-1; D is unclear. CDR1 is LGHDT, CDR2 YNNKEL, per germline (reference sequence). V lost 6 bases to trimming and J lost 6 bases, with 12 bases between them. This CDR3 is built from 13 residues. The CDR3: CASRNGRINEQFF. The CDR3, as DNA: TGTGCCAGCAGAAACGGTCGAATCAATGAGCAGTTCTTC.

V is TRBV3-1 (or the pseudogene TRBV3-2) and J is TRBJ1-4, with D possibly TRBD1 on 5 matching bases. This CDR3 contains 15 residues. Germline loops: CDR1 LGHDT, CDR2 YNNKEL (reference sequence). Trimming took off 0 bases at V and 7 bases at J, with 12 bases between the two ends. For the CDR3, the DNA is TGTGCCAGCAGCCAAGATGGGGCCAGAGGTGAAAAACTGTTTTTT. This sequence encodes CASSQDGARGEKLFF.

The CDR3 loop is CASSEGVAGGRQFF. In DNA form, the CDR3 reads TGTGCCAGCAGTGAAGGGGTAGCGGGAGGGAGGCAGTTCTTC. The V and J genes are TRBV2 and TRBJ2-1, with 11 nucleotides matching TRBD2. With 1 base clipped from V and 12 bases from J, the junction kept 5 bases outside the gene matches. This CDR3 comprises 14 residues. Germline assignment: CDR1 SNHLY and CDR2 FYNNEI. Full variable domain (remainder filled in from reference TRBV2 and TRBJ2-1): EPEVTQTPSHQVTQMGQEVILRCVPISNHLYFYWYRQILGQKVEFLVSFYNNEISEKSEIFDDQFSVERPDGSNFTLKIRSTKLEDSAMYFCASSEGVAGGRQFFGPGTRLTVL.

V gene TRBV5-1 combines with J gene TRBJ1-4; TRBD1 aligns across 8 bases. Germline V gene sequence: CDR1 SGHRS, CDR2 YFSETQ. The CDR3 spans 15 residues. After removal of 6 bases from V and 5 bases from J, the junction contained 9 bases not matched to a gene. The CDR3 sequence is CASTSSGTGNEKLFF. In DNA, the CDR3 is TGCGCCAGCACCTCTTCCGGGACAGGAAATGAAAAACTGTTTTTT.

This sequence joins TRBV3-1 (or the pseudogene TRBV3-2) and TRBJ1-6; the D gene is possibly TRBD1 (5 bases). The CDR3 has 11 amino acids. V was pared by 2 bases and J by 13 bases, with 6 bases between. The germline gives CDR1 LGHDT, CDR2 YNNKEL (reference sequence). The CDR3: CASSQQGPLHF. CDR3 in DNA: TGTGCCAGCAGCCAACAGGGCCCCCTCCACTTT.

This chain connects TRBV13 to TRBJ2-1; D possibly corresponds to TRBD1 (6 bases). The germline V gene encodes CDR1 PRHDT and CDR2 FYEKMQ (reference sequence). V lost 2 bases and J lost 0, with 8 bases in between. The CDR3 extends over 15 amino acids. The CDR3 nucleotides are TGTGCCAGCAGCTTAAGGGGGAGCTCCTACAATGAGCAGTTCTTC. Its protein is CASSLRGSSYNEQFF. Filled out from reference TRBV13 and TRBJ2-1, the complete variable domain reads AAGVIQSPRHLIKEKRETATLKCYPIPRHDTVYWYQQGPGQDPQFLISFYEKMQSDKGSIPDRFSAQQFSDYHSELNMSSLELGDSALYFCASSLRGSSYNEQFFGPGTRLTVL.